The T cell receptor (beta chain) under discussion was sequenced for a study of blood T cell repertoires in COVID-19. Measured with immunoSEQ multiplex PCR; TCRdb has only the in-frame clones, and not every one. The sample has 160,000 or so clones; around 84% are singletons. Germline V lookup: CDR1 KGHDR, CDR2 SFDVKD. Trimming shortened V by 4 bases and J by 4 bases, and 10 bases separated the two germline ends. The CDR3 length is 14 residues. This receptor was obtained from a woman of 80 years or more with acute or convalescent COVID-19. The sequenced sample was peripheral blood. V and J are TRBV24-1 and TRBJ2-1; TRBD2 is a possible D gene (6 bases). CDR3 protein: CATSELGLYNEQFF. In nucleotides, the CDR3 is TGTGCCACCAGTGAATTGGGACTGTACAATGAGCAGTTCTTC.